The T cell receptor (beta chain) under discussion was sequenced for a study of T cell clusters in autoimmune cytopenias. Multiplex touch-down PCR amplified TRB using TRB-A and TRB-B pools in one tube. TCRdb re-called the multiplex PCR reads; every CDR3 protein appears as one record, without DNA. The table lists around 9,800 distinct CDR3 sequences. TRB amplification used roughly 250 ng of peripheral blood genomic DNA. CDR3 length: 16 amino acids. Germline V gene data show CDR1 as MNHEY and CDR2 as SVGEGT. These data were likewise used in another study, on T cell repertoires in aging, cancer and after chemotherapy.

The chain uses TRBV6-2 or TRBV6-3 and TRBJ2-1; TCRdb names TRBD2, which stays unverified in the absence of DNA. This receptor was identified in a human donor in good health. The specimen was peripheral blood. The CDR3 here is CASSNRLAGPVNEQFF.